These 18 T cell receptor beta chains originate from one sample sequenced in a study of vaccination effects on CD4 cells after COVID-19. Culture proceeded for 10 days, and CD4+ T cells were then isolated. Produced via immunoSEQ multiplex PCR; TCRdb's table is partial and in-frame only. The sample records about 72,000 clones, approximately 71% being singletons. These receptors' targets are unknown. Sequencing used CD4+ T cells from PBMCs cultured without peptide, obtained before COVID-19 vaccination. Source of these receptors: a human donor who received a COVID-19 vaccine.

This rearrangement joins TRBV5-1 to TRBJ2-3; D ambiguous. Germline CDR1 SGHRS, CDR2 YFSETQ. CDR3 size: 12 residues. Trimming pared 5 bases from V and 3 bases from J, leaving 7 bases between. CDR3 DNA: TGCGCCAGCAGAGCCAGTACAGATACGCAGTATTTT. This gives the protein CASRASTDTQYF.

V is TRBV13 and J is TRBJ2-7; D is perhaps TRBD1 (5 bases). CDR3 length: 12 amino acids. V lost 3 bases, J lost 6 bases, and 9 bases lay in between. Germline CDR1 reads PRHDT; CDR2 reads FYEKMQ (reference sequence). CDR3: CASSLLGREQYV. DNA of the CDR3: TGTGCCAGCAGCTTGTTGGGGCGCGAGCAGTACGTC.

V gene TRBV20-1 combines with J gene TRBJ1-2, with no clear D. The V end was cut by 3 bases, the J end by 6 bases, with 11 bases between. Germline assignment: CDR1 DFQATT and CDR2 SNEGSKA (reference sequence). The CDR3 is 12 amino acids. The CDR3 reads CSASSPGDGYTF. The CDR3 region has the DNA TGCAGTGCTAGTAGTCCGGGCGATGGCTACACCTTC.

The CDR3 DNA sequence: TGCGCCAGCAGGCATGGACTAGCGGGGGGTGAGGCGCAGTATTTT. The encoded protein is CASRHGLAGGEAQYF. The chain recombines TRBV5-1 with TRBJ2-3; 14 nucleotides agree with TRBD2. Per the germline V gene, CDR1 is SGHRS and CDR2 is YFSETQ. The CDR3 covers 15 residues. The V segment lost 5 bases and the J segment 10 bases; nucleotides outside the gene matches: 9.

This clone was seen only a few times. The chain has TRBV5-4 and TRBJ2-1; 9 nucleotides match TRBD1. The CDR3 is made up of 16 amino acids. CDR1 is SGHNT and CDR2 is YYREEE in the germline V gene (reference sequence). Trimming took 5 bases from V and 9 from J; bases not matched to a gene: 15. In DNA, the CDR3 is TGTGCCAGCAGTCTTGTTCCGGGACAGGGCGACCCTGAGCAGTTCTTC. Translating it yields CASSLVPGQGDPEQFF. The variable domain in full, completed from reference TRBV5-4 and TRBJ2-1, reads ETGVTQSPTHLIKTRGQQVTLRCSSQSGHNTVSWYQQALGQGPQFIFQYYREEENGRGNFPPRFSGLQFPNYSSELNVNALELDDSALYLCASSLVPGQGDPEQFFGPGTRLTVL.

Written as DNA, the CDR3 is TGTGCCAGCAGCTTCGGGACAGGTTTTGCAGATACGCAGTATTTT. Translation: CASSFGTGFADTQYF. The chain carries TRBV7-3 and TRBJ2-3, with 8 bases aligning to TRBD1. J lost 4 bases, V lost 3 bases, and 6 bases had no gene match. Looked up from germline, CDR1 is SGHTA and CDR2 is FQGTGA. The CDR3 runs to 15 residues. The whole variable domain, filled in from reference TRBV7-3 and TRBJ2-3, reads GAGVSQTPSNKVTEKGKYVELRCDPISGHTALYWYRQSLGQGPEFLIYFQGTGAADDSGLPNDRFFAVRPEGSVSTLKIQRTERGDSAVYLCASSFGTGFADTQYFGPGTRLTVL.

The V and J genes are TRBV4-1 and TRBJ2-3, with 7 nucleotides matching TRBD1. Trimming at V came to 4 bases and at J to 4 bases, leaving 8 bases not matched to a gene. The germline V gene has CDR1 MGHRA and CDR2 YSYEKL. This CDR3 spans 15 amino acids. In DNA form, the CDR3 reads TGCGCCAGCAGCCTCTCGGACAGGACTCCAGATACGCAGTATTTT. Its protein product is CASSLSDRTPDTQYF.

The chain couples TRBV6-2 or TRBV6-3 to TRBJ1-2; 12 nucleotides agree with TRBD1. The junction had 15 bases not matched to a gene; V was cut back by 6 bases and J by 4 bases. CDR1 and CDR2 (germline): MNHEY, SVGEGT. The CDR3 runs to 18 residues. The CDR3 bases are TGTGCCAGCAGCCCTAGAGGGACAGGGGGCCTGGTGCGCTATGGCTACACCTTC. Protein: CASSPRGTGGLVRYGYTF.

This clone was recorded once. This chain links TRBV5-1 with TRBJ2-2; no reliable D call. V was clipped by 4 bases and J by 1 base, with 14 bases between them. CDR3 length equals 16 residues. Germline V CDR1 and CDR2: SGHRS, YFSETQ. CDR3 in amino acids: CASSPWAGLNTGELFF. The DNA for the CDR3 is TGCGCCAGCAGCCCGTGGGCAGGATTGAACACCGGGGAGCTGTTTTTT.

This chain joins TRBV20-1 and TRBJ2-1, with unresolved D. The CDR3 length is 11 residues. V was trimmed by 6 bases and J by 6 bases, leaving 9 bases between them. The germline gives CDR1 DFQATT, CDR2 SNEGSKA (reference sequence). The CDR3 region is CSAPRLNEQFF. For the CDR3, the DNA is TGCAGTGCCCCAAGGCTCAATGAGCAGTTCTTC.

The gene calls are TRBV7-8 and TRBJ2-3; D gene unclear. CDR1 and CDR2 (germline): SGHVS, FQNEAQ. Trimming removed 2 bases at V and 0 bases at J, with 9 bases between. The CDR3 is 15 residues long. The CDR3 here is CASSLFRSSTDTQYF. As DNA, the CDR3 is TGTGCCAGCAGCTTATTTCGGAGTAGCACAGATACGCAGTATTTT. Full variable domain (missing parts from reference TRBV7-8 and TRBJ2-3): GAGVSQSPRYKVAKRGQDVALRCDPISGHVSLFWYQQALGQGPEFLTYFQNEAQLDKSGLPSDRFFAERPEGSVSTLKIQRTQQEDSAVYLCASSLFRSSTDTQYFGPGTRLTVL.

This sequence joins TRBV23-1 and TRBJ1-4; D is unresolved. TRBV23-1 is identified as an open reading frame with a role that is uncertain. The CDR3 has 15 amino acids. The ends were cut back, 7 bases at V and 8 bases at J, with 20 bases in the middle. The DNA for the CDR3 is TGCGCCAGCAACCAGGAGGTCCCCACGAACGAAAAACTGTTTTTT. Amino acids: CASNQEVPTNEKLFF.

This clone was seen just once. The CDR3 DNA sequence: TGTGCCAGCAGTGAACAGGGAAACACTGAAGCTTTCTTT. Its translation: CASSEQGNTEAFF. The chain links TRBV6-1 to TRBJ1-1, with D perhaps matching TRBD1 (5 bases). V was trimmed by 2 bases and J by 2 bases, leaving 6 bases between them. CDR1 is MNHNS, CDR2 SASEGT, per germline. This CDR3 spans 13 amino acids.

The chain recombines TRBV30 with TRBJ1-5; a weak D match, TRBD1 (5 bases). The length of the CDR3 is 15 residues. Germline assignment: CDR1 GTSNPN and CDR2 SVGIG (reference sequence). V shed 0 bases and J shed 3 bases, with 12 bases lying between them. Here the CDR3 reads CAWSVGQGDNQPQHF. In DNA form, the CDR3 reads TGTGCCTGGAGTGTAGGGCAGGGAGACAATCAGCCCCAGCATTTT.

This clone was observed a single time. The CDR3 DNA is TGTGCCAGCAGCCCCTTCGAACGGACCGCTGAAGCTTTCTTT. This gives the protein CASSPFERTAEAFF. This chain connects TRBV7-9 to TRBJ1-1; D unresolved. Germline V gives CDR1 SEHNR, CDR2 FQNEAQ (reference sequence). The CDR3 sequence is 14 residues long. Trimming pared 5 bases from V and 6 bases from J, leaving 16 bases between.

The rearrangement joins TRBV2 to TRBJ1-5; a possible D gene is TRBD1 (5 bases). CDR1 is SNHLY and CDR2 is FYNNEI in the germline V gene. The CDR3 consists of 17 residues. Trimming removed 4 bases at V and 0 bases at J, with 16 bases between. This chain's CDR3 is CASSALLWDDSNQPQHF. The CDR3 DNA is TGTGCCAGCAGTGCGCTTTTGTGGGACGATAGCAATCAGCCCCAGCATTTT.

V and J are TRBV5-1 and TRBJ2-3, with TRBD2 matching over 8 bases. Trimming took 0 bases from V and 4 from J; bases not matched to a gene: 7. Germline V CDR1 and CDR2: SGHRS, YFSETQ. There are 16 residues in the CDR3. The CDR3 DNA sequence: TGCGCCAGCAGCTTGGGTCCAGCGGGGGCTTCAGATACGCAGTATTTT. Translating gives CASSLGPAGASDTQYF.

V is TRBV5-5 and J is TRBJ1-5; D ambiguous. The germline V gene encodes CDR1 SGHKS and CDR2 YYEKEE (reference sequence). There are 13 residues in the CDR3. V gave up 4 bases and J gave up 3 bases, with 8 bases separating them. The CDR3 protein is CASSPALNQPQHF. The DNA of the CDR3 is TGTGCCAGCAGCCCCGCCCTCAATCAGCCCCAGCATTTT.